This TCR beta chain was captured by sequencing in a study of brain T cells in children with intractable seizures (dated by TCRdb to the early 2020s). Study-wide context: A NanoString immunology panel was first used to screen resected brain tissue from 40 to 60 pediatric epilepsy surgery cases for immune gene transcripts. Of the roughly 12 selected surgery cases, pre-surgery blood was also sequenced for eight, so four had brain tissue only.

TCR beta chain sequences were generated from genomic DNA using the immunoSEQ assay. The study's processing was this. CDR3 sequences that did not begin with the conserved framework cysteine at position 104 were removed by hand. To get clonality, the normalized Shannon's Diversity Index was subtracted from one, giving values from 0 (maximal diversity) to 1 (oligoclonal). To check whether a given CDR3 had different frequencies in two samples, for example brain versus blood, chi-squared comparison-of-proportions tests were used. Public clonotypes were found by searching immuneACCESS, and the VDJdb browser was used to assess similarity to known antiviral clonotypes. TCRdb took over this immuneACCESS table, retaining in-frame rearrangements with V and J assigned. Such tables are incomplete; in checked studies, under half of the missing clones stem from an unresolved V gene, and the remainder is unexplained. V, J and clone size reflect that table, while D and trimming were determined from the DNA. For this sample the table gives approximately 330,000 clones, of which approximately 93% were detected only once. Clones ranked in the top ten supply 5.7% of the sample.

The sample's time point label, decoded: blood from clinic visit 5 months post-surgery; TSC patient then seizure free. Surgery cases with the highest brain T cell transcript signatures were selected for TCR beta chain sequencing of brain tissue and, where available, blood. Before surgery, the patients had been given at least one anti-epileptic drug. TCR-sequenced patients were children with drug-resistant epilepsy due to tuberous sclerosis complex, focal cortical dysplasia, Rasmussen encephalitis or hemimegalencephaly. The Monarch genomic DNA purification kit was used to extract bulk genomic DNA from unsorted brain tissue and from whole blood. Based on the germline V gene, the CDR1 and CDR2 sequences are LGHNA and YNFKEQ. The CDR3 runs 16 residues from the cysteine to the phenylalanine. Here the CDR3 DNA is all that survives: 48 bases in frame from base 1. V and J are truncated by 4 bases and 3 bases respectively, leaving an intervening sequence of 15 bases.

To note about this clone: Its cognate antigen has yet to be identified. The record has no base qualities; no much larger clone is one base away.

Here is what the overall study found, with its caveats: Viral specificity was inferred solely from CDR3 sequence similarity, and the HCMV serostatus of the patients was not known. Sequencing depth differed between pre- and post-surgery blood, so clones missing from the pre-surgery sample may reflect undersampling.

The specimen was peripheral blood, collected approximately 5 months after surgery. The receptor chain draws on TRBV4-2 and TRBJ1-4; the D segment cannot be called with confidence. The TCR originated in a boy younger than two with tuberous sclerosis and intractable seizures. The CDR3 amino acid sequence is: CASSRENRRSNEKLFF. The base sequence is TGTGCCAGCAGCCGTGAAAATAGGAGATCTAATGAAAAACTGTTTTTT.